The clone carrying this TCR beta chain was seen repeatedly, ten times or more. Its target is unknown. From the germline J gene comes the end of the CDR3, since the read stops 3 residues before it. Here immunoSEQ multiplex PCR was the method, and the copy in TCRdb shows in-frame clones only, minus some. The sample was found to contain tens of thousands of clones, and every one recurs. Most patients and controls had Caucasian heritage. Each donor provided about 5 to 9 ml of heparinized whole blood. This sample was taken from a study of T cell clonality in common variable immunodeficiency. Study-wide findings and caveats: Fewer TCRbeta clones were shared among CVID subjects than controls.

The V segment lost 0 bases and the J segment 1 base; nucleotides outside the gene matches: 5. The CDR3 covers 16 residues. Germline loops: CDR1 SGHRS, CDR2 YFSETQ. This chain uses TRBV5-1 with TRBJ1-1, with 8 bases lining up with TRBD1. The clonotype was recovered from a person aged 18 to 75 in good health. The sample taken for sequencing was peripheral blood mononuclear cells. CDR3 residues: CASSLDGQGGNTEAFF. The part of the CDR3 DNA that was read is TGCGCCAGCAGCTTGGATGGACAGGGAGGGAACACTGAA.